This T cell receptor (beta chain) originates from a study of OX40 agonist ivuxolimab in advanced cancers. Study in general: Subjects had a mean age of 60 years, with a range of 23 to 79; more than 75% were male.

CDR3 size: 15 residues. V gave up 1 base and J gave up 4 bases, with 10 bases separating them. Per the germline V gene, CDR1 is SGHTA and CDR2 is FQGNSA. TCRdb's copy holds only in-frame clones and misses some; the assay was immunoSEQ multiplex PCR. The profile shows tens of thousands of clones, approximately 80% of them singletons. V and J are TRBV7-2 and TRBJ2-2, with D possibly TRBD1 on 5 matching bases. The sample in question was CD4+ or CD8+ T cells sorted from blood, obtained in a trial of the OX40 agonist ivuxolimab. This receptor was obtained from an adult with an advanced solid tumor such as melanoma, head and neck, liver or kidney cancer. Written as DNA, the CDR3 is TGTGCCAGCAGCTTAGGTGGGGCAGGCACCGGGGAGCTGTTTTTT. Its protein is CASSLGGAGTGELFF.